The sequence of this T cell receptor beta chain was determined in a study of T cells after yellow fever vaccination. For this clonotype: Its antigen is as yet unknown.

The V gene lost 1 base and the J gene lost 1 base, with 16 bases spanning the gap. The germline V gene encodes CDR1 SGHDN and CDR2 FVKESK. This CDR3 has 18 amino acids. Study outcomes and limitations: Clones that expanded after primary vaccination mostly reappeared after the booster (96% CD4, roughly 87% CD8). Abundant clonotypes from the bulk population could contaminate FACS-sorted repertoires.

MiXCR, applied by TCRdb to the 5' RACE reads, yields one record per CDR3 protein. This sample has about 320,000 distinct CDR3 sequences, with roughly 7% found just once. The TCR sequence derives from a man between 18 and 29 years old who received the YFV17D yellow fever vaccine. The rearrangement links TRBV14 to TRBJ1-4; possibly TRBD1 for D (6 bases). Sample: PBMCs, taken approximately 40 days after the first yellow fever vaccination. The CDR3 here is CASSQALPGVITNEKLFF. The CDR3 DNA is TGTGCCAGCAGCCAAGCTTTGCCAGGGGTTATAACTAATGAAAAACTGTTTTTT.